This T cell receptor (beta chain) originates from a study of T cells in Graves' hyperthyroidism and ophthalmopathy. First hyperthyroidism diagnosis is when the blood sample was obtained, before any ophthalmopathy symptoms. The table lists this clonotype with many counts. RNA transcripts gave rise to amplified TCR beta CDR3 regions. Researchers ran a first-round RT-PCR on the TCR CDR3 using the HTBI primer set. MiXCR was run by TCRdb on the multiplex PCR reads, yielding one entry per CDR3 protein. The top ten clones hold roughly 24% of a sample with around 300,000 distinct CDR3 sequences, around 25% of them seen once. V gave up 5 bases and J gave up 2 bases; unmatched junction bases: 3. The CDR3 sequence is 14 residues long.

This receptor was obtained from a middle-aged man with Graves' hyperthyroidism that later progressed to Graves' ophthalmopathy. The specimen was blood. This chain uses TRBV12-3 or TRBV12-4 with TRBJ2-7, with TRBD2 identical over 10 bases. CDR3 DNA sequence: TGTGCCAGCAGTAAACTAGCGGGGACCTACGAGCAGTACTTC. Protein: CASSKLAGTYEQYF.